This T cell receptor (beta chain) was found in a study of OX40 agonist ivuxolimab in advanced cancers. Study background: Across the patients, intravenous ivuxolimab was delivered every 2 weeks at 0.01 to 10 mg/kg. The study's findings and limits: Patients with a partial response at 0.1-3.0 mg/kg had among the lowest clonal expansion.

Data came from immunoSEQ multiplex PCR; TCRdb stores just in-frame clones and leaves some out. The sample shows over 90,000 clones, around 90% of them seen only once. On this clone: No antigen is known for it.

This CDR3 has 16 amino acids. Losses at the gene ends were 10 bases for V and 5 bases for J; bases not matched to a gene: 13. In germline, CDR1 is ENHRY, CDR2 SYGVKD. The chain carries TRBV10-3 and TRBJ2-3; TRBD2 matches 12 bases. The origin of this receptor is an adult with an advanced solid tumor such as melanoma, head and neck, liver or kidney cancer. The sample here was CD4+ or CD8+ T cells sorted from blood, taken in a trial of the OX40 agonist ivuxolimab. The CDR3 here is CATSKTSGRVGDTQYF. CDR3 in DNA: TGTGCCACCTCGAAGACTAGCGGGAGAGTTGGAGATACGCAGTATTTT.